These T cell receptor beta chains were read from a single sample in a study of response to subunit inactivated influenza vaccine. TCRdb re-called the RT-PCR reads with MiXCR, one entry per CDR3 protein. There are roughly 540,000 distinct CDR3 sequences in the sample; 20% to 25% occur only once, and 2.5% to 3% lies in the top ten. The same data also contributed to another study, on T cells expressing NK-cell markers.

The material was CD4+ T cells sorted from PBMCs, obtained roughly 12 days after vaccination. These receptor sequences come from a man in his fifties who received an inactivated influenza vaccine. The CDR3 runs from the conserved cysteine through the conserved F or W. The order of the fields is D gene, J gene, clone size, V gene, CDR3 protein, CDR3 DNA. A D gene is named only where the DNA matches it firmly. Not all rows give a size; the values are once, few, many and, for expanded clones, a class.

-,TRBJ2-3,-,TRBV6-2/TRBV6-3,CASKFTSGTDTQYF,TGTGCCAGCAAATTCACTAGTGGTACAGATACGCAGTATTTT
-,TRBJ2-1,few,TRBV5-1,CASSLDWQGYNEQFF,TGCGCCAGCAGCTTGGACTGGCAGGGCTACAATGAGCAGTTCTTC
TRBD1,TRBJ2-7,few,TRBV27,CASSGWGTVSYEQYF,TGTGCCAGCAGTGGGTGGGGGACAGTCTCCTACGAGCAGTACTTC
TRBD1,TRBJ2-5,few,TRBV20-1,CSANRQGFQETQYF,TGCAGTGCGAACAGACAGGGTTTCCAAGAGACCCAGTACTTC
-,TRBJ1-1,few,TRBV5-1,CASSTRDSSNTEAFF,TGCGCCAGCAGCACCCGGGACTCTTCGAACACTGAAGCTTTCTTT
TRBD1,TRBJ2-1,-,TRBV7-9,CASSSSDREQFF,TGTGCCAGCAGCTCGTCGGACAGGGAGCAGTTCTTC
TRBD1,TRBJ2-7,few,TRBV7-9,CASTGTGYLEQYF,TGTGCCAGCACCGGGACAGGGTATTTGGAGCAGTACTTC
TRBD1,TRBJ1-4,-,TRBV6-1,CASSDGTGSFEKLFF,TGTGCCAGCAGTGACGGGACAGGGTCCTTTGAAAAACTGTTTTTT
-,TRBJ2-5,few,TRBV20-1,CSASWGAGETQYF,TGCAGTGCTAGTTGGGGGGCAGGGGAGACCCAGTACTTC
TRBD1,TRBJ2-2,many,TRBV10-3,CANRDSANTGELFF,TGTGCCAACCGGGACAGCGCCAACACCGGGGAGCTGTTTTTT
-,TRBJ2-3,-,TRBV12-3/TRBV12-4,CASSFTGNADTQYF,TGTGCCAGCAGTTTCACGGGGAACGCAGATACGCAGTATTTT
TRBD2,TRBJ2-3,-,TRBV29-1,CSVGAGLAGGDTQYF,TGCAGCGTTGGGGCGGGACTAGCGGGAGGAGATACGCAGTATTTT
-,TRBJ1-1,-,TRBV27,CASSLNRYTEAFF,TGTGCCAGCAGTTTAAACAGATACACTGAAGCTTTCTTT
TRBD1,TRBJ1-2,few,TRBV6-2/TRBV6-3,CASSTGTGGGYTF,TGTGCCAGCAGTACCGGGACAGGAGGAGGCTACACCTTC
-,TRBJ2-3,few,TRBV7-8,CASSLFYTDTQYF,TGTGCCAGCAGCCTTTTCTACACAGATACGCAGTATTTT
TRBD2,TRBJ2-3,-,TRBV3-1,CASSETSGGQDTQYF,TGTGCCAGCAGTGAAACTAGCGGGGGCCAAGATACGCAGTATTTT
TRBD1,TRBJ1-2,-,TRBV30,CAWSGTGNGAAYGYTF,TGTGCCTGGAGTGGGACAGGCAATGGGGCTGCCTATGGCTACACCTTC
-,TRBJ2-3,-,TRBV20-1,CSASPTGTDTQYF,TGCAGTGCTAGCCCTACTGGCACAGATACGCAGTATTTT
TRBD1,TRBJ1-6,few,TRBV14,CASSQQQGAYSPLHF,TGTGCCAGCAGCCAACAACAGGGGGCCTATTCACCCCTCCACTTT
TRBD1,TRBJ2-7,-,TRBV20-1,CSARGTGGTYEQYF,TGCAGTGCTAGAGGGACAGGAGGCACCTACGAGCAGTACTTC
TRBD2,TRBJ2-5,few,TRBV10-3,CASSGSETQYF,TGTGCCAGTAGCGGGAGTGAGACCCAGTACTTC
-,TRBJ1-5,few,TRBV12-3/TRBV12-4,CASSLGPNRDQPQHF,TGTGCCAGCAGTTTAGGACCTAACAGGGATCAGCCCCAGCATTTT
-,TRBJ2-1,-,TRBV12-3/TRBV12-4,CASRRTDNEQFF,TGTGCCAGCAGAAGGACAGACAATGAGCAGTTCTTC
-,TRBJ2-7,-,TRBV12-3/TRBV12-4,CASSNTGSYEQYF,TGTGCCAGCAGCAACACAGGTTCCTACGAGCAGTACTTC
TRBD1,TRBJ1-1,-,TRBV29-1,CSVADRGRNTEAFF,TGCAGCGTCGCGGACAGGGGGCGGAACACTGAAGCTTTCTTT
-,TRBJ1-1,-,TRBV20-1,CSASTRSTEAFF,TGCAGTGCTAGCACACGGTCCACTGAAGCTTTCTTT
TRBD1,TRBJ1-2,-,TRBV7-2,CASSFSPSDRDYGYTF,TGTGCCAGCAGCTTCTCTCCCTCGGACAGGGACTATGGCTACACCTTC
-,TRBJ2-5,many,TRBV5-1,CASSLDRVQETQYF,TGCGCCAGCAGTTTAGACAGAGTCCAAGAGACCCAGTACTTC
-,TRBJ1-1,-,TRBV6-2/TRBV6-3,CASSSTIGNTEAFF,TGTGCCAGCAGCTCTACTATAGGGAACACTGAAGCTTTCTTT
-,TRBJ2-1,-,TRBV6-1,CASRFSSYNEQFF,TGTGCTAGTAGGTTCAGCTCCTACAATGAGCAGTTCTTC
-,TRBJ2-7,few,TRBV7-9,CASSSNVPGVGDEQYF,TGTGCCAGCAGCTCCAACGTGCCGGGGGTGGGGGACGAGCAGTACTTC
TRBD1,TRBJ2-7,few,TRBV18,CASSPPGQGPLEQYF,TGTGCCAGCTCACCACCTGGACAGGGGCCGCTCGAGCAGTACTTC
TRBD1,TRBJ1-2,many,TRBV2,CATTGDLLYGYTF,TGTGCCACGACAGGGGACCTCCTCTATGGCTACACCTTC
TRBD2,TRBJ2-4,few,TRBV20-1,CSAPGLAGKNIQYF,TGCAGTGCTCCTGGACTAGCCGGCAAAAACATTCAGTACTTC
-,TRBJ2-7,few,TRBV6-2/TRBV6-3,CASSYFDRNHEQYF,TGTGCCAGCAGTTACTTCGACAGGAACCACGAGCAGTACTTC
TRBD1,TRBJ1-2,few,TRBV25-1,CASSTNLGTGEGYGYTF,TGTGCCAGCAGTACCAACCTGGGTACAGGGGAGGGCTATGGCTACACCTTC
TRBD2,TRBJ2-1,many,TRBV5-1,CASTSTSGGADEQFF,TGCGCCAGCACATCGACTAGCGGGGGGGCCGATGAGCAGTTCTTC
-,TRBJ2-4,few,TRBV11-1,CASSLAEEDFSLAKNIQYF,TGTGCCAGCAGCTTAGCGGAAGAGGATTTCTCTCTAGCCAAAAACATTCAGTACTTC
TRBD2,TRBJ2-3,few,TRBV6-2/TRBV6-3,CASSSSLAGGPSDTQYF,TGTGCCAGCAGTTCCTCACTAGCGGGAGGGCCCTCGGATACGCAGTATTTT
-,TRBJ2-5,-,TRBV7-2,CASSLLGQPQETQYF,TGTGCCAGCAGCTTATTAGGACAGCCGCAAGAGACCCAGTACTTC
-,TRBJ1-5,few,TRBV20-1,CSASRGGMDSNQPQHF,TGCAGTGCTAGCCGCGGGGGGATGGATAGCAATCAGCCCCAGCATTTT
TRBD2,TRBJ2-2,-,TRBV11-2,CASSFRRGYTGELFF,TGTGCCAGCAGCTTCCGGCGGGGGTACACCGGGGAGCTGTTTTTT
TRBD1,TRBJ1-3,-,TRBV28,CASSLTGGSTIYF,TGTGCCAGCAGTTTAACAGGGGGAAGCACCATATATTTT
-,TRBJ2-5,few,TRBV5-5,CASSAMQAVIQETQYF,TGTGCCAGCAGCGCAATGCAAGCGGTGATTCAAGAGACCCAGTACTTC
-,TRBJ2-2,-,TRBV27,CASSFGGRGTGELFF,TGTGCCAGCAGTTTTGGGGGCAGGGGCACCGGGGAGCTGTTTTTT
-,TRBJ2-7,-,TRBV5-1,CASSIETLYEQYF,TGCGCCAGCAGCATAGAGACTCTGTACGAGCAGTACTTC
-,TRBJ1-6,-,TRBV7-6,CASSLAPQALNSPLHF,TGTGCCAGCAGCTTAGCCCCTCAGGCTCTCAATTCACCCCTCCACTTT
-,TRBJ1-2,few,TRBV11-2,CASSYDIDIGHSGPNYGYTF,TGTGCCAGCAGCTACGATATCGACATCGGGCACTCTGGTCCTAACTATGGCTACACCTTC
-,TRBJ1-5,few,TRBV10-2,CASGDGSNQPQHF,TGCGCCAGCGGTGACGGTAGCAATCAGCCCCAGCATTTT
TRBD1,TRBJ2-7,-,TRBV2,CATQGDRSSYEQYF,TGTGCCACTCAGGGGGACCGCAGCTCCTACGAGCAGTACTTC
TRBD1,TRBJ1-1,few,TRBV20-1,CSAGQGYTEAFF,TGCAGTGCTGGACAGGGTTACACTGAAGCTTTCTTT
TRBD2,TRBJ2-2,few,TRBV11-1,CASSRGLAGALYTGELFF,TGTGCCAGCAGCCGTGGACTAGCGGGAGCCCTCTACACCGGGGAGCTGTTTTTT
-,TRBJ1-5,-,TRBV10-3,CAISELEQTQPQHF,TGTGCCATCAGTGAGTTGGAACAAACTCAGCCCCAGCATTTT
TRBD1,TRBJ2-7,few,TRBV12-3/TRBV12-4,CASSPRGQGVYEQYF,TGTGCCAGCAGCCCTAGGGGACAGGGGGTTTACGAGCAGTACTTC
-,TRBJ1-5,few,TRBV6-1,CERTPSPYQPQHF,TGCGAAAGAACCCCAAGCCCGTATCAGCCCCAGCATTTT
-,TRBJ2-3,few,TRBV20-1,CSAPDRLDTQYF,TGCAGTGCCCCTGACAGGTTGGATACGCAGTATTTT